This T cell receptor (beta chain) originates from a study of cytomegalovirus exposure and HLA in healthy donors (TCRdb year 2017). For the study in its entirety: An earlier analysis of 587 of the donors reported 250 to 350 Gb of sequence data and about 120 million unique TCR beta sequences obtained from about 179 million T cells. An earlier analysis of 587 of the donors used high-throughput TCR beta sequencing to judge whether each TCR beta V gene segment behaved as functional or pseudogenic. Besides the first cohort of 666 subjects, a separate validation cohort made up of roughly 120 different subjects was used. A later genetic analysis took genome-wide SNP genotypes for about three fifths of the 666 donors and used that subset as a discovery cohort. Rather than drawing on any new phenotypic data, the later analysis identified candidate immune exposures from TCR beta sequences and the way those sequences occurred across donors. Using immunosequencing, the study profiled T cell repertoires from around 680 subjects and related those repertoires to cytomegalovirus serostatus. Alongside the repertoire data, information on donor age, sex, ethnicity and CMV serostatus was compiled. An early release that covered roughly 600 HLA-typed donors contained 250 to 350 gigabases of sequencing data and approximately 85 million unique TCR sequences. HLA typing covered class I and class II loci at four-digit resolution. Across approximately 420 genotyped donors of the cohort, an average of roughly 250,000 unique TCR beta nucleotide sequences per donor were sequenced, and around 19% of those sequences were non-productive. To predict cytomegalovirus infection status, the study combined high-throughput TCR immunosequencing, statistical association of individual TCRs with disease status, and machine learning. The aim of the study was to test whether cataloging public T cell receptors could identify signatures of past pathogen exposure. All discovery cohort repertoires had been generated using a single sequencing platform. Four to six DR-DQ haplotypes were handled as single units for association and clustering, since linkage in the cohort was strong. The number of donors typed differed by locus, with about 629-640 for A, B, C, DRB1 and DQB1, 522 for DQA1, 606 for DPA1, and 450 to 480 for DPB1. Among the roughly 410 genotyped donors, about 85% belonged to the genetic ancestry cluster associated with self-reported Caucasian donors. A later analysis re-examined previously published TCR beta repertoires from 500 to 700 donors and added high-resolution HLA genotyping to investigate patterns of TCR occurrence.

Worth noting for this clone: The antigen it binds to is not known. Base qualities are not recorded, but no much larger clone differs from it by a single base.

In total, just over 650 healthy bone marrow donors made up the cohort. All cohort members were sampled while nominally healthy, although unrecorded immune exposures were likely present. The donor was CMV seropositive and belonged to the group of a few hundred seropositive cohort members. A peripheral blood sample was collected from each donor, and TCR beta sequencing was performed on peripheral blood mononuclear cells. The Qiagen DNeasy Blood Extraction Kit was used to extract genomic DNA from the blood cell samples. Reading the germline V gene gives CDR1 MGHRA and CDR2 YSYEKL. The CDR3 sequence holds 15 residues, the cysteine and phenylalanine included. Only the CDR3 part of the read is kept: 45 bases, read in frame from the first base. Trimming removed 3 bases from V and 0 bases from J; the gene matches leave 4 bases unexplained. Library method: the immunoSEQ multiplex PCR assay. The multiplex PCR relied on a mix of 60 forward primers for TCR Vbeta segments and 13 reverse primers for TCR Jbeta segments. A multiplex PCR assay on genomic DNA amplified the CDR3 region of rearranged TCR beta genes. The Illumina HiSeq System was used to sequence the amplified TCR beta libraries as 87-base-pair reads. The source study handled its data this way. A later analysis tallied tens of millions of unique TCR beta chains across the 610 or so repertoires, and around 10 million of those chains were shared by two or more donors. Raw reads were error-corrected and collapsed into unique sequences with a nearest-neighbor algorithm that merged closely related sequences to remove PCR and sequencing errors. V, D and J gene segments were assigned by aligning CDR3 sequences to IMGT reference sequences. For a sequence to be retained, at least a six-nucleotide match to both a V gene segment and a J gene segment was required. Rearrangements were classified as productive when the CDR3 lacked stop codons and remained in frame with V and J, and all other rearrangements were classified as non-productive. CDR3 was defined by IMGT convention, running from the second conserved V-encoded cysteine to the conserved J-encoded phenylalanine. The earlier analysis of 587 of the donors excluded sequences that lacked an unambiguous match to a single V gene segment. An earlier analysis of fewer than 650 of the donors classified V segments as functional when productive rearrangements were above 56.7% and as segregating when the standard deviation between donors was above 5%. A statistical classification framework was built to diagnose cytomegalovirus status from the catalog of TCR beta chain sequences. A later analysis assigned V and J genes by comparing TCR nucleotide sequences with IMGT/GENE-DB human TR gene sequences. A later analysis assigned CDR3 sequences and most-parsimonious VDJ recombination scenarios with the TCRdist pipeline. A later analysis defined each TCR beta chain by its CDR3 amino acid sequence plus V-gene family, and excluded reads lacking a unique V-gene family. To address suspected cross-contamination and a sequencing artifact, a later analysis removed roughly 580 highly shared, low-generation-probability nucleotide sequences. In a later analysis, a clonal expansion index for each public chain was calculated from normalized within-repertoire ranks of inferred template counts. Generation probabilities in a later analysis came from a VDJ recombination model fitted to out-of-frame rearrangements, and those results were checked against IGoR. In a later analysis, TCR-TCR, TCR-HLA and TCR-CMV co-occurrence was scored with hypergeometric tests, and a repertoire-size bias correction was applied to TCR pairs. To estimate false discovery rates, a later analysis permuted the HLA or CMV assignments 20 times. A later analysis grouped co-occurring TCRs with DBSCAN, adding TCRdist sequence similarity when clustering within HLA-allele-positive subsets. Repertoires with fewer than 30,000 or more than 120,000 public chains were left out of co-occurrence clustering, as were about five repertoires with anomalous nucleotide sharing. The table was pulled from immuneACCESS by TCRdb, which kept in-frame rearrangements only. Such tables lose some clones; where checked, under half of the loss comes from unresolved V genes, and the rest has no known cause. V and J calls and clone size are copied from that table; D and trimming were computed from the DNA. This sample comprises about 67,000 clones, over 75% of them detected only once. The ten top clones hold about 12% of the sample.

Overall study outcomes, separate from this receptor: While some public TCRs were present in many individuals, most TCR sequences turned up only very rarely across donors. The earlier analysis of around 600 of the donors excluded 15 to 20 rarely observed V segments, including chromosome 9 orphons, because counts were too low. Most CMV-associated TCR beta chains appeared to be HLA-restricted in a later analysis, and the HLA associations seemed to be driven largely by CMV exposure. The 87-base-pair reads could not distinguish some IMGT-functional V segments, including TRBV6-2 and TRBV6-3, so those segments were excluded. In vitro tests confirmed that a few of the cytomegalovirus-associated TCR beta chains recognize cytomegalovirus antigens. The study listed over 150 TCR beta chains as associated with cytomegalovirus. In a later analysis, HLA-associated TCR beta chains were found to be more clonally expanded and to have lower generation probabilities than equally common non-associated chains. According to the authors, the approach could potentially be generalized to other disease states and immunological phenotypes. In a later genetic analysis, fewer N-insertions in productive TCRs were reported among donors in an Asian-associated ancestry cluster than the approximately 710-donor mean. When HLA alleles, especially DR and DQ, strongly co-occurred, TCR associations were difficult to assign to individual alleles. Because HLA typing was unavailable for some donors at each locus, only the typed subset was used in association tests. In an earlier analysis of roughly 560 of the donors, most TCR beta V segments were observed in productive rearrangements about 90% or about 30% of the time, broadly matching IMGT annotations. In a later analysis, several top co-occurrence clusters were reported to appear linked to parvovirus B19, influenza, CMV and Epstein-Barr virus. Linkage disequilibrium might explain the correlated functional status among segregating V segments, but an unknown experimental factor could not be excluded. An association between a missense DCLRE1C variant and V-gene and J-gene trimming of TCR beta chains was found in a later genetic analysis and replicated in an independent cohort. A further reported finding was that TCR beta sequences accurately predicted the HLA-A and HLA-B alleles for most subjects in the first cohort. In a later analysis, TCR association rates were found to vary across HLA loci, with the most associated TCRs seen for DRB1 alleles and the fewest for HLA-C alleles. A cluster of highly shared sequence variants was judged likely to represent a technical artifact of the sequencing pipeline. The only immune exposure information available for the cohort was CMV serostatus. In a later analysis, 16,951 TCR beta sequences were associated with specific HLA alleles at a false discovery rate of 0.05. The cohort was sequenced for TCR beta chains only, and without alpha or paired-chain data the features that could be detected were limited. Sequencing depth was assumed to be roughly uniform across donors in the presence/absence analyses, though that assumption may not hold. Cytomegalovirus status was reported to be diagnosed by the classifier with high specificity and sensitivity in both the original and validation cohorts.

Sequencing was carried out using PBMCs. This sequence was found in a woman in her twenties or thirties in good health and CMV-seropositive. The chain links TRBV4-1 with TRBJ2-7; 8 nucleotides in the junction match TRBD2. The sequenced DNA is TGCGCCAGCAGCCAGATTAGCGGGACCTCCTACGAGCAGTACTTC. It translates to CASSQISGTSYEQYF.